The T cell receptor (beta chain) under discussion was sequenced for a study of radiation and T cells in renal cell carcinoma. As for the study in general: Nephrectomy followed 15 Gy stereotactic body radiation by 4 weeks.

Trimming removed 8 bases from V and 7 bases from J, with 14 bases in between. The CDR3 consists of 12 residues. The germline V gene has CDR1 MNHNS and CDR2 SASEGT. This clone occurred a few times. Its antigen remains unidentified. Study-level points and caveats: From baseline, blood top tumor clonotypes peaked at 2 weeks post-radiation.

Assay: immunoSEQ multiplex PCR; the TCRdb copy retains only in-frame clones and omits some. The sample has more than 95,000 clones; around 81% are singletons. Described time point: blood 2 weeks post-SBRT. Treatment reported: 15 Gy SBRT to primary tumor, nephrectomy 4 weeks later. Blood was sampled at baseline, 2 weeks and 4 weeks after SBRT. This renal cell carcinoma was of the clear cell type. The input for sequencing was blood, taken from a patient whose treatment included radiotherapy and nephrectomy. This TCR was sampled from a man aged 45-60 years with renal cell carcinoma. J is TRBJ1-1 and V is TRBV6-1, with unresolved D. The CDR3 protein is CASSPSGIEAFF. As DNA, the CDR3 is TGTGCCAGCTCCCCCTCGGGCATTGAAGCTTTCTTT.